These 3 T cell receptor beta chains came from one sample sequenced in a study of T cells in localized non-small cell lung cancer. TCRdb's copy holds only in-frame clones and misses some; the assay was immunoSEQ multiplex PCR. The table includes approximately 14,000 clones, roughly 90% detected once. This material consisted of peripheral blood mononuclear cells, taken before any cancer treatment. The source is a man aged 40 to 70 with stage III lung adenocarcinoma.

V gene TRBV10-3 combines with J gene TRBJ1-1; the match to TRBD1 covers 8 bases. Per germline, CDR1 ENHRY and CDR2 SYGVKD. J was trimmed by 7 bases and V by 7 bases; bases with no gene match: 11. The CDR3 has 14 residues. The CDR3 region is CAITSTGTGSEAFF. As DNA, the CDR3 is TGTGCCATCACTTCCACCGGGACAGGCAGTGAAGCTTTCTTT.

V is TRBV5-5 and J is TRBJ2-2; D not resolved. V lost 0 bases and J lost 8, with 5 bases in between. This CDR3 spans 12 amino acids. In germline, CDR1 is SGHKS, CDR2 YYEKEE (reference sequence). CDR3 region: CASSLGAGELFF. The CDR3 DNA follows: TGTGCCAGCAGCTTGGGCGCGGGGGAGCTGTTTTTT.

The V gene is TRBV27, the J gene TRBJ2-3; no reliable D call. Deletions cut 5 bases from V and 6 bases from J, with 12 bases between. This CDR3 spans 13 amino acids. Germline V gene data show CDR1 as MNHEY and CDR2 as SMNVEV (reference sequence). The CDR3 bases are TGTGCCAGCAGTCACCCGCCCACGGATACGCAGTATTTT. Its protein product is CASSHPPTDTQYF.